The 20 T cell receptor beta chains in this list originate from one sample, sequenced in a study of T cells after yellow fever vaccination. TCRdb analysed the 5' RACE reads with MiXCR anew, one entry per CDR3 protein. The repertoire consists of over 300,000 distinct CDR3 sequences, with approximately 7% occurring once and the leading ten covering 15% to 20%. The material was PBMCs, obtained 45 days after the first yellow fever vaccination. The source is a man between 18 and 35 years old who received the YFV17D yellow fever vaccine.

A note on this clonotype: This could be a read error, since a much larger clone is one nucleotide away. V and J are TRBV29-1 and TRBJ2-3; D is possibly TRBD2 (5 bases). Germline CDR1 is SQVTM and CDR2 is ANQGSEA. CDR3 length: 13 residues. The CDR3 DNA sequence: TGCAGCGTACAACTAGATCTGGCAGATACGCCGTATTTT. Translation: CSVQLDLADTPYF.

This clonotype was observed a handful of times. V usage is TRBV7-3 and J usage is TRBJ2-1; 10 bases are shared with TRBD2. The CDR3 has 13 amino acids. With 3 bases clipped from V and 13 bases from J, the junction kept 6 bases outside the gene matches. The V gene's germline CDR1 is SGHTA and CDR2 FQGTGA. For the CDR3, the DNA is TGTGCCAGCAGCTTCAAGACTAGCGGGCCACAGTTCTTC. It specifies CASSFKTSGPQFF. The entire variable domain, with the rest obtained from reference TRBV7-3 and TRBJ2-1, is as follows: GAGVSQTPSNKVTEKGKYVELRCDPISGHTALYWYRQSLGQGPEFLIYFQGTGAADDSGLPNDRFFAVRPEGSVSTLKIQRTERGDSAVYLCASSFKTSGPQFFGPGTRLTVL.

This clonotype was counted at least ten times. This chain joins TRBV23-1 and TRBJ2-2; D might be TRBD1 (5 bases). TRBV23-1 is filed as an ORF, its function uncertain. Trimming removed 0 bases at V and 4 bases at J, with 12 bases between. CDR3 length: 16 amino acids. In nucleotides, the CDR3 is TGCGCCAGCAGTCAATCGGCAGGGCCGGGCACCGGGGAGCTGTTTTTT. Its protein is CASSQSAGPGTGELFF.

A few counts support this clonotype. The chain joins TRBV19 to TRBJ2-1; D is possibly TRBD2 (7 bases). Germline V lookup: CDR1 LNHDA, CDR2 SQIVND (reference sequence). Trimming pared 3 bases from V and 6 bases from J, leaving 9 bases between. CDR3 length: 13 amino acids. In nucleotides, the CDR3 is TGTGCCAGTAGTATCGGGGGGCCCAATGAGCAGTTCTTC. Protein product: CASSIGGPNEQFF.

The rearrangement uses TRBV9 and TRBJ2-7; 11 nucleotides align to TRBD2. Germline trimming cut 3 bases from V and 4 bases from J; bases unmatched to any gene: 3. The CDR3 is 14 residues long. Germline CDR1 reads SGDLS; CDR2 reads YYNGEE. CDR3 in amino acids: CASSGLAGGYEQYF. For the CDR3, the DNA is TGTGCCAGCAGCGGGCTAGCGGGGGGATACGAGCAGTACTTC.

This clonotype was seen ten or more times. The chain joins TRBV20-1 to TRBJ2-1, with D possibly TRBD2 on 5 matching bases. The germline CDR1 and CDR2 sequences are DFQATT and SNEGSKA (reference sequence). Trimming took 3 bases from V and 8 from J, leaving 11 bases between them. The CDR3 is 12 residues long. Here the CDR3 DNA reads TGCAGTGCTAGCCTGGGGAGCGATGAGCAGTTCTTC. This translates into CSASLGSDEQFF.

In this sample, this clonotype turned up a few times. V and J are TRBV12-3 or TRBV12-4 and TRBJ1-2; D is unresolved. The CDR3 is 14 amino acids. The germline V and J ends were trimmed by 6 bases and 2 bases, with 13 bases remaining between them. CDR3 sequence (DNA): TGTGCCAGCAGACGCATAGGGCTCAACTATGGCTACACCTTC. This sequence encodes CASRRIGLNYGYTF.

This clonotype was counted only a few times. CDR3 in DNA: TGTGCCAGCAGCTTCCCAGCGGGAGCCTACAATGAGCAGTTCTTC. This codes for CASSFPAGAYNEQFF. V usage is TRBV5-4 and J usage is TRBJ2-1; 8 positions agree with TRBD2. The CDR3 length is 15 residues. Germline CDR1 and CDR2: SGHNT and YYREEE (reference sequence). V was clipped by 2 bases and J by 2 bases; unmatched bases: 3.

The chain couples TRBV4-1 to TRBJ2-1, with TRBD2 matching over 14 bases. V was pared by 4 bases and J by 3 bases, with 2 bases of the junction left unmatched. This CDR3 comprises 16 residues. CDR1 MGHRA and CDR2 YSYEKL come from the germline V gene. CDR3 DNA sequence: TGCGCCAGCAGCCCCGGGACTAGCGGGGGCTACAATGAGCAGTTCTTC. This gives the protein CASSPGTSGGYNEQFF.

The chain combines TRBV6-5 with TRBJ2-7, with 8 positions matching TRBD2. Germline trimming cut 5 bases from V and 4 bases from J; bases unmatched to any gene: 7. The CDR3 spans 14 residues. The V gene's germline CDR1 is MNHEY and CDR2 SVGAGI. The CDR3 here is CASSPSGGGYEQYV. CDR3 DNA sequence: TGTGCCAGCAGTCCCTCGGGAGGGGGATACGAGCAGTACGTC.

At least ten counts were recorded for this clonotype. This chain joins TRBV7-2 and TRBJ2-7; 8 bases line up with TRBD2. The V segment lost 5 bases and the J segment 5 bases; nucleotides outside the gene matches: 8. The CDR3 consists of 14 residues. CDR1 and CDR2 (germline): SGHTA, FQGNSA. For the CDR3, the DNA is TGTGCCAGCAGCGAGCGCGGGGGGTCCCACGAGCAGTACGTC. Translating it yields CASSERGGSHEQYV.

The sample holds a few counts of this clonotype. The genes are TRBV4-3 and TRBJ1-1; D is unclear. With 4 bases removed from V and 4 bases from J, the gap between germline ends came to 16 bases. The CDR3 consists of 15 residues. CDR1 and CDR2 from the germline V gene are LGHNA and YSLEER. CDR3 loop: CASSPTPGGSTEAFF. The DNA for the CDR3 is TGCGCCAGCAGCCCCACCCCCGGAGGGAGCACTGAAGCTTTCTTT.

This clonotype was counted a few times. The CDR3 loop is CSAQSGGGETQYF. CDR3 coding DNA: TGCAGTGCTCAGAGCGGGGGGGGAGAGACCCAGTACTTC. The gene calls are TRBV20-1 and TRBJ2-5; 10 nucleotides match TRBD2. The length of the CDR3 is 13 residues. The germline gives CDR1 DFQATT, CDR2 SNEGSKA (reference sequence). V lost 5 bases and J lost 4; bases outside the gene matches: 4.

This clonotype appeared a few times. This chain uses TRBV10-3 with TRBJ2-6, with D tentatively TRBD1 (5 bases). Germline CDR1 reads ENHRY; CDR2 reads SYGVKD. V was pared by 8 bases and J by 0 bases, with 20 bases between. This CDR3 has 18 amino acids. The CDR3 sequence is CAILRGPGAISGANVLTF. In DNA form, the CDR3 reads TGTGCCATCCTAAGGGGCCCGGGCGCCATCTCTGGGGCCAACGTCCTGACTTTC.

This clonotype was counted many times. The rearrangement joins TRBV14 to TRBJ1-1, with D possibly TRBD1 on 6 matching bases. This CDR3 has 15 amino acids. Trimming cost V 1 base and J 3 bases, with 12 bases left between them. The germline CDR1 and CDR2 sequences are SGHDN and FVKESK. The CDR3 sequence is CASSQAGGRYTEAFF. CDR3 nucleotide sequence: TGTGCCAGCAGCCAAGCCGGGGGCCGCTACACTGAAGCTTTCTTT. Full variable domain (missing parts from reference TRBV14 and TRBJ1-1): EAGVTQFPSHSVIEKGQTVTLRCDPISGHDNLYWYRRVMGKEIKFLLHFVKESKQDESGMPNNRFLAERTGGTYSTLKVQPAELEDSGVYFCASSQAGGRYTEAFFGQGTRLTVV.

The genes are TRBV20-1 and TRBJ2-1, with D possibly TRBD2 on 5 matching bases. The CDR3 extends over 16 amino acids. Per the germline V gene, CDR1 is DFQATT and CDR2 is SNEGSKA (reference sequence). Trimming shortened V by 6 bases and J by 0 bases, and 18 bases separated the two germline ends. The CDR3 DNA reads TGCAGTGCCAGTTTGCAAACTAGGTTCTCCTACAATGAGCAGTTCTTC. Amino acids: CSASLQTRFSYNEQFF.

V and J are TRBV21-1 and TRBJ2-7; TRBD2 is the table's D call and was not checked against the DNA. TRBV21-1 is a pseudogene. This CDR3 has 16 residues. CDR3 bases: TGTGCCAGCAGCACGGGACTAGCGGGGATTTTCTGCGAGCAGTACGTC. It is translated as CASSTGLAGIFCEQYV.

V is TRBV5-1 and J is TRBJ1-1; D is possibly TRBD1 (5 bases). The CDR3 is 16 amino acids. The germline V gene has CDR1 SGHRS and CDR2 YFSETQ. V gave up 4 bases and J gave up 5 bases, with 21 bases separating them. The CDR3 DNA is TGCGCCAGCAGCCCCATGGCGGGGGGGATGAGGACTGAAGCTTTCTTT. It encodes CASSPMAGGMRTEAFF.

This clonotype was found a few times. The chain has TRBV20-1 and TRBJ1-6; D uncertain. There are 9 residues in the CDR3. The V and J ends lost 7 bases and 10 bases respectively, with 5 bases between them. The germline V gene has CDR1 DFQATT and CDR2 SNEGSKA (reference sequence). The CDR3 here is CSELSPLHF. CDR3 DNA sequence: TGCAGTGAGTTATCACCCCTCCACTTT.

Of note for this clonotype: Being one base from a much bigger clone, this may be a read error. The rearrangement joins TRBV7-2 to TRBJ1-1, with unresolved D. Germline CDR1 SGHTA, CDR2 FQGNSA. The CDR3 is 12 amino acids. V lost 3 bases, J lost 5 bases, and 7 bases lay in between. CDR3 residues: CASSFSWTEAFF. CDR3 nucleotide sequence: TGTGCCAGCAGCTTCTCCTGGACTGAAGCTTTCTTT.